These T cell receptor beta chains were read from a single sample in a study of T-cell memory formation after mild COVID-19. TCRdb reanalysed the 5' RACE reads using MiXCR and keeps one entry per CDR3 protein. The sample includes about 49,000 distinct CDR3 sequences, roughly a quarter of them seen just once. Sequences were obtained from PBMCs or a T cell subset sorted from them (not recorded which). All receptors come from a man between 18 and 29 years old who had mild COVID-19 (a few samples of this study predate the infection). Cell type and time point are not known. CDR3s include the opening cysteine and the closing phenylalanine or tryptophan. Each record gives: clone size, J gene, CDR3 length, V gene, D gene, CDR3 protein, CDR3 DNA. A D gene is named only where the DNA matches it firmly. Clone size is shown for a subset of rows, as once, few, many or a class of expanded clone.

abundance: few
j_gene: TRBJ2-2
len: 12
v_gene: TRBV27
d_gene: -
CDR3aa: CASRFGTGELFF
CDR3nt: TGTGCCAGCAGATTCGGGACCGGGGAGCTGTTTTTT

abundance: -
j_gene: TRBJ1-1
len: 13
v_gene: TRBV7-6
d_gene: -
CDR3aa: CASSLAGYAEAFF
CDR3nt: TGTGCCAGCAGCTTAGCGGGATACGCTGAAGCTTTCTTT

abundance: -
j_gene: TRBJ2-3
len: 13
v_gene: TRBV29-1
d_gene: -
CDR3aa: CSVERGGTDTQYF
CDR3nt: TGCAGCGTTGAGCGGGGAGGCACAGATACGCAGTATTTT

abundance: few
j_gene: TRBJ2-7
len: 13
v_gene: TRBV4-2
d_gene: -
CDR3aa: CASSPPASAEQYF
CDR3nt: TGTGCCAGCAGCCCACCAGCAAGCGCCGAGCAGTACTTC

abundance: few
j_gene: TRBJ2-3
len: 13
v_gene: TRBV11-3
d_gene: -
CDR3aa: CASSYRQADTQYF
CDR3nt: TGTGCCAGCAGCTATAGACAAGCGGATACGCAGTATTTT

abundance: -
j_gene: TRBJ2-2
len: 14
v_gene: TRBV12-3/TRBV12-4
d_gene: -
CDR3aa: CASSSEGNTGELFF
CDR3nt: TGTGCCAGCAGTTCGGAGGGCAACACCGGGGAGCTGTTTTTT

abundance: -
j_gene: TRBJ2-5
len: 14
v_gene: TRBV4-2
d_gene: -
CDR3aa: CASSQEIASRDQYF
CDR3nt: TGTGCCAGCAGCCAAGAAATCGCTTCTCGCGACCAGTACTTC

abundance: -
j_gene: TRBJ2-7
len: 15
v_gene: TRBV5-1
d_gene: TRBD1
CDR3aa: CASSSPDRGVYEQYF
CDR3nt: TGCGCCAGCAGCAGCCCGGACAGGGGCGTATACGAGCAGTACTTC

abundance: -
j_gene: TRBJ1-1
len: 14
v_gene: TRBV4-1
d_gene: -
CDR3aa: CASSLGTANTEAFF
CDR3nt: TGCGCCAGCAGCCTCGGGACTGCGAACACTGAAGCTTTCTTT

abundance: few
j_gene: TRBJ2-5
len: 13
v_gene: TRBV29-1
d_gene: TRBD1
CDR3aa: CSATGAAGETQYF
CDR3nt: TGCAGCGCCACAGGGGCGGCTGGAGAGACCCAGTACTTC

abundance: -
j_gene: TRBJ2-1
len: 16
v_gene: TRBV12-3/TRBV12-4
d_gene: -
CDR3aa: CASSFWAGRLVDEQFF
CDR3nt: TGTGCCAGCAGTTTCTGGGCAGGGAGGTTGGTGGATGAGCAGTTCTTC

abundance: -
j_gene: TRBJ1-5
len: 13
v_gene: TRBV20-1
d_gene: -
CDR3aa: CSVVSEGRQPQHF
CDR3nt: TGCAGTGTTGTGTCGGAGGGACGGCAGCCCCAGCATTTT

abundance: few
j_gene: TRBJ1-4
len: 14
v_gene: TRBV6-6
d_gene: -
CDR3aa: CASRLGGRNEKLFF
CDR3nt: TGTGCCAGCAGGCTGGGGGGGCGGAATGAAAAACTGTTTTTT

abundance: -
j_gene: TRBJ1-1
len: 15
v_gene: TRBV5-7
d_gene: -
CDR3aa: CASSGWAFRNTEAFF
CDR3nt: TGTGCCAGCAGCGGATGGGCCTTCCGCAACACTGAAGCTTTCTTT

abundance: few
j_gene: TRBJ2-7
len: 13
v_gene: TRBV27
d_gene: -
CDR3aa: CASSLSMGNEQYF
CDR3nt: TGTGCCAGCAGTTTATCTATGGGGAACGAGCAGTACTTC

abundance: few
j_gene: TRBJ2-2
len: 14
v_gene: TRBV29-1
d_gene: -
CDR3aa: CSVVGEGDTGELFF
CDR3nt: TGCAGCGTTGTTGGGGAGGGGGACACCGGGGAGCTGTTTTTT

abundance: few
j_gene: TRBJ2-5
len: 14
v_gene: TRBV27
d_gene: -
CDR3aa: CASSFAGTAETQYF
CDR3nt: TGTGCCAGCAGTTTCGCGGGGACAGCAGAGACCCAGTACTTC

abundance: many
j_gene: TRBJ2-5
len: 17
v_gene: TRBV12-5
d_gene: TRBD2
CDR3aa: CASGWAPSGGHQETQYF
CDR3nt: TGTGCTAGTGGTTGGGCCCCTAGCGGGGGCCACCAAGAGACCCAGTACTTC

abundance: -
j_gene: TRBJ1-2
len: 15
v_gene: TRBV6-2/TRBV6-3
d_gene: -
CDR3aa: CASSRRDNRAYGYTF
CDR3nt: TGTGCCAGCAGCCGAAGAGACAACAGGGCTTATGGCTACACCTTC

abundance: -
j_gene: TRBJ2-5
len: 15
v_gene: TRBV4-1
d_gene: TRBD2
CDR3aa: CASSQSTSGGETQYF
CDR3nt: TGCGCCAGCAGCCAATCGACTAGCGGGGGGGAGACCCAGTACTTC

abundance: -
j_gene: TRBJ2-1
len: 16
v_gene: TRBV7-8
d_gene: -
CDR3aa: CASSLLLGRPYNEQFF
CDR3nt: TGTGCCAGCAGCCTACTCCTCGGCAGACCTTACAATGAGCAGTTCTTC

abundance: once
j_gene: TRBJ2-5
len: 15
v_gene: TRBV5-1
d_gene: -
CDR3aa: CASSPTTPYQETQYF
CDR3nt: TGCGCCAGCAGCCCCACGACACCGTACCAAGAGACCCAGTACTTC

abundance: -
j_gene: TRBJ2-1
len: 12
v_gene: TRBV12-3/TRBV12-4
d_gene: -
CDR3aa: CASSRREPEQFF
CDR3nt: TGTGCCAGCAGTCGCAGGGAGCCTGAGCAGTTCTTC

abundance: few
j_gene: TRBJ2-3
len: 12
v_gene: TRBV29-1
d_gene: -
CDR3aa: CSVVSSTDTQYF
CDR3nt: TGCAGCGTTGTAAGTAGCACAGATACGCAGTATTTT

abundance: few
j_gene: TRBJ2-5
len: 14
v_gene: TRBV7-9
d_gene: -
CDR3aa: CASSPPQGAETQYF
CDR3nt: TGTGCCAGCAGCCCCCCCCAGGGAGCGGAGACCCAGTACTTC

abundance: once
j_gene: TRBJ2-4
len: 15
v_gene: TRBV2
d_gene: TRBD2
CDR3aa: CASSEVAGFGNIQYF
CDR3nt: TGTGCCAGCAGTGAAGTAGCGGGGTTCGGAAACATTCAGTACTTC

abundance: -
j_gene: TRBJ1-1
len: 13
v_gene: TRBV19
d_gene: -
CDR3aa: CASSIVPGDEAFF
CDR3nt: TGTGCCAGTAGTATAGTTCCAGGAGACGAAGCTTTCTTT

abundance: -
j_gene: TRBJ2-5
len: 14
v_gene: TRBV5-6
d_gene: TRBD1
CDR3aa: CASSFGTVPGTQYF
CDR3nt: TGTGCCAGCAGCTTCGGGACAGTCCCTGGGACCCAGTACTTC

abundance: -
j_gene: TRBJ2-7
len: 15
v_gene: TRBV15
d_gene: TRBD2
CDR3aa: CATSHRLAGIYEQYF
CDR3nt: TGTGCCACCAGCCACCGACTAGCGGGGATCTACGAGCAGTACTTC

abundance: -
j_gene: TRBJ2-1
len: 14
v_gene: TRBV6-4
d_gene: TRBD1
CDR3aa: CASSDSKGADEQFF
CDR3nt: TGTGCCAGCAGTGACTCTAAGGGGGCCGATGAGCAGTTCTTC

abundance: -
j_gene: TRBJ2-5
len: 11
v_gene: TRBV11-2
d_gene: -
CDR3aa: CASSNVETQYF
CDR3nt: TGTGCCAGCTCAAACGTGGAGACCCAGTACTTC

abundance: -
j_gene: TRBJ2-3
len: 15
v_gene: TRBV4-1
d_gene: TRBD1
CDR3aa: CASSQVQGGTDTQYF
CDR3nt: TGCGCCAGCAGCCAAGTGCAGGGGGGCACAGATACGCAGTATTTT

abundance: few
j_gene: TRBJ2-5
len: 12
v_gene: TRBV6-2/TRBV6-3
d_gene: -
CDR3aa: CASSFIQETQYF
CDR3nt: TGTGCCAGCAGTTTTATCCAAGAGACCCAGTACTTC

abundance: -
j_gene: TRBJ2-5
len: 10
v_gene: TRBV20-1
d_gene: -
CDR3aa: CSAPRETQYF
CDR3nt: TGCAGTGCGCCAAGAGAGACCCAGTACTTC

abundance: few
j_gene: TRBJ1-5
len: 14
v_gene: TRBV20-1
d_gene: -
CDR3aa: CSYVGGDSNQPQHF
CDR3nt: TGCAGCTACGTCGGAGGGGATAGCAATCAGCCCCAGCATTTT

abundance: -
j_gene: TRBJ1-1
len: 14
v_gene: TRBV7-9
d_gene: TRBD1
CDR3aa: CASSSKAGGRHAFF
CDR3nt: TGTGCCAGCAGCTCCAAGGCAGGGGGCCGGCACGCTTTCTTT

abundance: -
j_gene: TRBJ2-1
len: 12
v_gene: TRBV4-3
d_gene: -
CDR3aa: CASSQDRIEQFF
CDR3nt: TGCGCCAGCAGCCAAGATCGTATAGAGCAGTTCTTC

abundance: -
j_gene: TRBJ2-1
len: 15
v_gene: TRBV10-3
d_gene: -
CDR3aa: CAISEVGRPYNEQFF
CDR3nt: TGTGCCATCAGTGAGGTAGGGCGCCCCTACAATGAGCAGTTCTTC

abundance: few
j_gene: TRBJ2-6
len: 15
v_gene: TRBV7-2
d_gene: -
CDR3aa: CASSRLPSGANVLTF
CDR3nt: TGTGCCAGCAGCCGCCTCCCATCTGGGGCCAACGTCCTGACTTTC

abundance: -
j_gene: TRBJ2-1
len: 17
v_gene: TRBV7-6
d_gene: -
CDR3aa: CASSFWGLDSLPDEQFF
CDR3nt: TGTGCCAGCAGCTTTTGGGGGCTGGACAGTCTCCCTGATGAGCAGTTCTTC

abundance: -
j_gene: TRBJ1-3
len: 16
v_gene: TRBV10-2
d_gene: TRBD1
CDR3aa: CASSDDRGFSGNTIYF
CDR3nt: TGCGCCAGCAGTGACGACAGGGGTTTCTCTGGAAACACCATATATTTT

abundance: few
j_gene: TRBJ1-1
len: 14
v_gene: TRBV20-1
d_gene: -
CDR3aa: CSARDQQSRKEAFF
CDR3nt: TGCAGTGCTAGAGATCAACAGTCTAGAAAAGAAGCTTTCTTT

abundance: -
j_gene: TRBJ2-3
len: 14
v_gene: TRBV12-3/TRBV12-4
d_gene: -
CDR3aa: CASSLRQFTDTQYF
CDR3nt: TGTGCCAGCAGTCTAAGACAGTTCACAGATACGCAGTATTTT

abundance: -
j_gene: TRBJ2-2
len: 15
v_gene: TRBV14
d_gene: -
CDR3aa: CASSQESAVTGELFF
CDR3nt: TGTGCCAGCAGCCAAGAGTCGGCAGTTACCGGGGAGCTGTTTTTT

abundance: many
j_gene: TRBJ2-1
len: 13
v_gene: TRBV7-6
d_gene: -
CDR3aa: CASSLIGDNEQFF
CDR3nt: TGTGCCAGCAGCTTAATCGGGGACAATGAGCAGTTCTTC

abundance: few
j_gene: TRBJ2-1
len: 14
v_gene: TRBV6-5
d_gene: -
CDR3aa: CASSYVSGYNEQFF
CDR3nt: TGTGCCAGCAGTTACGTTTCAGGATACAATGAGCAGTTCTTC

abundance: -
j_gene: TRBJ1-6
len: 17
v_gene: TRBV12-3/TRBV12-4
d_gene: TRBD1
CDR3aa: CASSPSFLDRGNSPLHF
CDR3nt: TGTGCCAGCAGTCCCTCATTCTTAGACAGGGGGAATTCACCCCTCCACTTT